A selection of T cell receptor beta chains follows, all from one sample in a study of cytomegalovirus exposure and HLA in healthy donors. The assay was immunoSEQ multiplex PCR, and TCRdb's table has in-frame clones only and misses some. The sample yields about 98,000 clones, more than 75% seen once. Sequenced sample: PBMCs. These receptors were obtained from a man aged 18 to 30 in good health and CMV-seropositive. Each CDR3 is given with its conserved first and last residue. The D gene is left open where the match is weak. Part of the rows lack a size; the others show once, few, many or a class for expanded clones.

>TRBD2|TRBJ2-1|NA|TRBV9|15
TGTGCCAGCAGCGTAGCAGCGGGGACCGCGTTGGAGCAGTTCTTC
CASSVAAGTALEQFF
>NA|TRBJ1-3|NA|TRBV7-2|13
TGTGCCAGCAGCACGGCAAGGGGCAACACCATATATTTT
CASSTARGNTIYF
>NA|TRBJ2-7|NA|TRBV6-6|15
TGTGCCAGCAGTTATACAGGTTTGGTCGCCTACGAGCAGTACTTC
CASSYTGLVAYEQYF
>TRBD1|TRBJ1-2|NA|TRBV15|15
TGTGCCACCAGCAGCCGGGACAGTTATTTCTATGGCTACACCTTC
CATSSRDSYFYGYTF
>TRBD2|TRBJ2-3|NA|TRBV9|15
TGTGCCAGCAGCGGGGGCGGGGGTACCACAGATACGCAGTATTTT
CASSGGGGTTDTQYF
>NA|TRBJ2-7|NA|TRBV28|14
TGTGCCAGCAGTTTGGAGGCACTTTTCTACGAGCAGTACTTC
CASSLEALFYEQYF
>TRBD2|TRBJ2-1|NA|TRBV6-4|16
TGTGCCACTCCAATCAGTGGACGCGGGGGTTACAATGAGCAGTTCTTC
CATPISGRGGYNEQFF
>TRBD1|TRBJ1-1|NA|TRBV7-2|16
TGTGCCAGCAGCTCGTCCCGGGACAGGTTTGGCACTGAAGCTTTCTTT
CASSSSRDRFGTEAFF
>TRBD2|TRBJ2-3|NA|TRBV11-3|14
TGTGCCAGCAGCGAGCGGGAAAGCACAGATACGCAGTATTTT
CASSERESTDTQYF
>NA|TRBJ2-1|NA|TRBV5-6|16
TGTGCCAGCAGCTGGTCCGGGACTCGCTCCTACAATGAGCAGTTCTTC
CASSWSGTRSYNEQFF
>NA|TRBJ2-5|once|TRBV5-4|15
TGTGCCAGCAGCCGGTCGGCGGAATCTCAAGAGACCCAGTACTTC
CASSRSAESQETQYF
>NA|TRBJ1-6|NA|TRBV27|14
TGTGCCAGCAGTTTATCGGCAGGGGTTAGCACCCTCCACTTT
CASSLSAGVSTLHF
>NA|TRBJ1-2|NA|TRBV6-5|13
TGTGCCAGCAGTTATACCGGGGACTATGGCTACACCTTC
CASSYTGDYGYTF
>NA|TRBJ2-5|NA|TRBV7-2|17
TGTGCCAGCAGCCCTACTTTAGGTCTAGATCTGGGAGAGACCCAGTACTTC
CASSPTLGLDLGETQYF
>NA|TRBJ2-7|NA|TRBV16|15
TGTGCCAGCAGCCAGGAATCCATCGGGGTATACGAGCAGTACTTC
CASSQESIGVYEQYF
>TRBD2|TRBJ2-5|NA|TRBV28|16
TGTGCCAGCAGTTTAAGTCGTCTAGCGGGAGGGGAGACCCAGTACTTC
CASSLSRLAGGETQYF
>TRBD1|TRBJ2-7|once|TRBV5-4|15
TGTGCCAGCAGCTTGGGGCAGGGGGTGACCTACGAGCAGTACTTC
CASSLGQGVTYEQYF
>NA|TRBJ2-6|NA|TRBV6-5|15
TGTGCCAGCAGTTTAGGAGGGGCTGGGGCCAACGTCCTGACTTTC
CASSLGGAGANVLTF
>NA|TRBJ2-7|NA|TRBV7-9|12
TGTGCCAGCAGCGAGGGTTTCTACGAGCAGTACTTC
CASSEGFYEQYF
>TRBD2|TRBJ2-1|NA|TRBV15|18
TGTGCCACCAGCAGAGTACAGGGGGGACTAGCGGACTACAATGAGCAGTTCTTC
CATSRVQGGLADYNEQFF
>TRBD2|TRBJ2-7|NA|TRBV9|14
TGTGCCAGCAGCGTAGGGGGGGGAACCTACGAGCAGTACTTC
CASSVGGGTYEQYF
>NA|TRBJ2-2|NA|TRBV10-1|14
TGCGCCAGCAGTGATTCCGTTGTCACCGGGGAGCTGTTTTTT
CASSDSVVTGELFF
>NA|TRBJ2-1|NA|TRBV4-3|14
TGCGCCAGCAGCCAAGTCGAAGGGGACAATGAGCAGTTCTTC
CASSQVEGDNEQFF
>TRBD1|TRBJ2-5|NA|TRBV13|14
TGTGCCAGCAGCCTGGACAGGGGCCAAGAGACCCAGTACTTC
CASSLDRGQETQYF
>TRBD1|TRBJ2-2|NA|TRBV11-3|16
TGTGCCAGCACCTTACAGGGGTCCTTAAACACCGGGGAGCTGTTTTTT
CASTLQGSLNTGELFF